This T cell receptor (beta chain) was captured in a study of OX40 agonist ivuxolimab in advanced cancers. In terms of the full investigation: Ivuxolimab was a fully human IgG2 agonistic monoclonal antibody targeting the costimulatory receptor OX40 (CD134). Prior anti-PD-1, anti-PD-L1 or anti-CTLA-4 therapy was permitted, and approximately 40% of dose-escalation patients had received checkpoint inhibitors. Partial responses were achieved by three dose-escalation patients, of whom one had hepatocellular carcinoma and two had cutaneous melanoma. In the dose-escalation cohort, roughly 80% of patients were male, and the mean age was approximately 55 years, with a range of about 23 to 85. The paper covers the monotherapy dose-escalation part of the phase I ivuxolimab trial, which included N = 52 patients. Intravenous ivuxolimab was administered to patients every 2 weeks at six dose levels: 0.01, 0.1, 0.3, 1.5, 3 and 10 mg/kg. The point of sequencing TCRbeta in the periphery was to test whether ivuxolimab changed TCR sequence diversity and drove clonal T-cell expansion. Of the roughly 51 dose-escalation patients, hepatocellular carcinoma was present in around 20, melanoma in approximately 15, renal cell carcinoma in 9 and head and neck cancer in 9.

To sequence the TCRbeta CDR3 region, genomic DNA was isolated from the sorted cells. The immunoSEQ Assay was used to sequence the TCRbeta CDR3 regions. Held by TCRdb, this immuneACCESS table contains in-frame sequences only and omits some clones. Under half of the omission traces to an unresolved V gene where checked; the cause of the rest is unknown. For this sample the table gives approximately 72,000 clones, of which over 80% were detected only once. Of the sample, around 0.73% falls within the top ten clones. This clone came up a few times. Its target antigen remains unknown. No per-base quality is available; no much larger clone lies one base away. Overall results and qualifications from the work: On average, CD8+ T cells showed more expanded clones than CD4+ T cells after ivuxolimab. Antigen specificity was not determined for the clonally expanded peripheral T cells. At doses from 0.1 to 3.0 mg/kg, clonal expansion was seen in both CD4+ and CD8+ blood T cells between baseline and week 6. Low levels of normalized T-cell clonal expansion were also seen in some patients who did not respond. In the 0.1-3.0 mg/kg groups, partial responders were among the patients with the lowest normalized peripheral clonal expansion, particularly in CD8+ T cells.

Reading the germline V gene gives CDR1 SQVTM and CDR2 ANQGSEA. The germline V and J ends show losses of 1 base and 0 bases respectively, and no gene match explains 3 bases of the junction. There are 14 amino acids in the CDR3, from cysteine to phenylalanine inclusive. Only CDR3 DNA is held: 42 bases, read in frame from base 1. The trial excluded patients who had a history of autoimmune disease or were on systemic immunosuppression. Peripheral blood for TCR sequencing was collected from all dose cohorts at baseline, on cycle 4 day 1, and on cycle 7 day 1. Samples came from an open-label, multicenter, first-in-human phase I dose-escalation trial of ivuxolimab. Adults with locally advanced or metastatic melanoma, renal cell carcinoma, hepatocellular carcinoma or head and neck squamous cell carcinoma were enrolled in the trial. Before TCR sequencing, CD4+ T cells and CD8+ T cells from peripheral blood were sorted into separate populations.

The receptor comes from an adult with an advanced solid tumor such as melanoma, head and neck, liver or kidney cancer. The material was CD4+ or CD8+ T cells sorted from blood, obtained in a trial of the OX40 agonist ivuxolimab. The chain employs TRBV29-1 and TRBJ2-7; 7 bases in the middle match TRBD1. The DNA sequence is given as TGCAGCGTTGAAGTACAGGGGATCTCCTACGAGCAGTACTTC. The encoded protein is CSVEVQGISYEQYF.